A selection of T cell receptor beta chains follows, all from one sample in a study of regulatory T cells in long-lasting Graves disease. TCRdb processed the multiplex PCR reads anew with MiXCR; each CDR3 protein has one entry. This sample has a few hundred thousand distinct CDR3 sequences, with 10% to 15% found just once. This same sample was also part of a study on T cells in Graves' hyperthyroidism and ophthalmopathy.

This sample comprised peripheral blood mononuclear cells (PBMCs), obtained at new diagnosis, from a patient treated with antithyroid drugs. These TCRs come from a young woman with Graves disease. The CDR3 runs from the conserved cysteine through the conserved F or W. Each record gives: clone size, V gene, J gene, D gene, CDR3 protein, CDR3 DNA. A D gene is named only where the DNA matches it firmly. Only some rows state a clone size, as once, few, many or a class for expanded clones.

few	TRBV24-1	TRBJ1-1	NA	CATSDPKQGNTEAFF	TGTGCCACCAGTGACCCTAAACAGGGGAACACTGAAGCTTTCTTT
many	TRBV28	TRBJ2-7	NA	CASSLRLVTSYEQYF	TGTGCCAGCAGTTTGAGGTTAGTGACGTCCTACGAGCAGTACTTC
many	TRBV28	TRBJ2-6	NA	CASTHLPGYSGANVLTF	TGTGCCAGCACCCATCTTCCGGGCTACTCTGGGGCCAACGTCCTGACTTTC
few	TRBV6-2/TRBV6-3	TRBJ2-5	TRBD1	CASSFPASGLAAGTGRQTQYF	TGTGCCAGCAGTTTTCCTGCTAGTGGCCTCGCCGCCGGGACAGGGAGGCAGACCCAGTACTTC
NA	TRBV7-2	TRBJ2-1	NA	CASSLEGEGSSYNEQFF	TGTGCCAGCAGCCTAGAGGGGGAGGGGAGCTCCTACAATGAGCAGTTCTTC
many	TRBV2	TRBJ1-1	TRBD1	CASSEGGQGLLLNTEAFF	TGTGCCAGCAGTGAAGGGGGACAGGGGCTACTGTTGAACACTGAAGCTTTCTTT
many	TRBV2	TRBJ2-6	NA	CASSWSGANVLTF	TGTGCCAGCAGCTGGTCTGGGGCCAACGTCCTGACTTTC
few	TRBV20-1	TRBJ2-1	TRBD1	CSAGAGQGNNEQFF	TGCAGTGCTGGTGCCGGACAGGGGAACAATGAGCAGTTCTTC
many	TRBV28	TRBJ2-2	NA	CASLTREVGELFF	TGTGCCAGCCTAACCAGGGAAGTCGGGGAGCTGTTTTTT
many	TRBV5-5	TRBJ1-1	NA	CASSLRGFTEAFF	TGTGCCAGCAGCTTAAGGGGTTTCACTGAAGCTTTCTTT
NA	TRBV20-1	TRBJ2-1	NA	CSATHDSPPTHLEQFF	TGCAGTGCTACTCACGACAGTCCACCCACCCACCTCGAGCAGTTCTTC
many	TRBV18	TRBJ1-1	NA	CASSQSKVGGSKAFF	TGTGCCAGCTCCCAGTCTAAGGTCGGCGGTTCTAAAGCTTTCTTT
NA	TRBV20-1	TRBJ2-1	NA	CSAHFASSYNEQFF	TGCAGTGCTCATTTTGCGAGCTCCTACAATGAGCAGTTCTTC
many	TRBV7-2	TRBJ1-2	NA	CASSLVRGSYGYTF	TGTGCCAGCAGCTTAGTAAGGGGGAGCTATGGCTACACCTTC